The 32 T cell receptor beta chains in this list originate from one sample, sequenced in a study of OX40 agonist ivuxolimab in advanced cancers. Assay used: immunoSEQ multiplex PCR; TCRdb lists only in-frame clones, some missing. The sample shows 75,000 to 95,000 clones, 80% to 95% of them seen only once. This specimen consisted of CD4+ or CD8+ T cells sorted from blood, obtained in a trial of the OX40 agonist ivuxolimab. The receptors come from an adult with an advanced solid tumor such as melanoma, head and neck, liver or kidney cancer.

The chain joins TRBV6-6 to TRBJ2-5, with 11 nucleotides matching TRBD1. J was trimmed by 5 bases and V by 4 bases; bases with no gene match: 6. The length of the CDR3 is 15 residues. Germline CDR1 reads MNHNY; CDR2 reads SVGAGI (reference sequence). The CDR3 coding sequence is TGTGCCAGCAGTTTCCGGACAGGGGGCGGGGAGACCCAGTACTTC. The encoded protein is CASSFRTGGGETQYF.

The sample holds one count of this clone. V gene TRBV13 combines with J gene TRBJ1-2; possibly TRBD1 for D (5 bases). From germline, CDR1 is PRHDT and CDR2 FYEKMQ (reference sequence). CDR3 size: 13 residues. V was clipped by 0 bases and J by 6 bases, with 8 bases between them. CDR3 nucleotides: TGTGCCAGCAGCTTAGGCAGGGTAGATGGCTACACCTTC. This encodes CASSLGRVDGYTF.

The chain is built from TRBV4-2 and TRBJ2-3; the match to TRBD2 covers 13 bases. After removal of 3 bases from V and 8 bases from J, the junction contained 11 bases not matched to a gene. The CDR3 consists of 17 residues. Germline assignment: CDR1 LGHNA and CDR2 YNFKEQ. CDR3 region: CASSHPLAGGPWGTQYF. DNA of the CDR3: TGTGCCAGCAGCCACCCACTAGCGGGAGGGCCTTGGGGTACGCAGTATTTT.

The gene calls are TRBV2 and TRBJ1-4; D perhaps matches TRBD1 (6 bases). Germline V lookup: CDR1 SNHLY, CDR2 FYNNEI. Trimming stripped 1 base from V and 3 bases from J, with 15 bases between. This CDR3 contains 17 residues. In nucleotides, the CDR3 is TGTGCCAGCAGTGAAGGAGGGGGGGGCTTTTCTAATGAAAAACTGTTTTTT. Translated, it gives CASSEGGGGFSNEKLFF.

This chain joins TRBV15 and TRBJ2-5; 7 bases fit TRBD2. The CDR3 is 17 residues long. V was pared by 4 bases and J by 1 base, with 12 bases of the junction left unmatched. The V gene's germline CDR1 is LNHNV and CDR2 YYDKDF (reference sequence). The chain's CDR3 is CATSILVAPSGQETQYF. CDR3 bases: TGTGCCACCAGCATCCTCGTGGCGCCTAGCGGCCAAGAGACCCAGTACTTC. Supplemented by reference TRBV15 and TRBJ2-5, the full variable domain reads DAMVIQNPRYQVTQFGKPVTLSCSQTLNHNVMYWYQQKSSQAPKLLFHYYDKDFNNEADTPDNFQSRRPNTSFCFLDIRSPGLGDTAMYLCATSILVAPSGQETQYFGPGTRLLVL.

The chain links TRBV21-1 to TRBJ1-1. TRBV21-1 constitutes a pseudogene. The CDR3 loop spans 12 amino acids. This CDR3 is CASRIIHTEAFF. In DNA, the CDR3 is TGTGCCAGCAGGATAATCCACACTGAAGCTTTCTTT.

The chain is built from TRBV10-3 and TRBJ1-5; the D gene is possibly TRBD1 (5 bases). CDR1 ENHRY and CDR2 SYGVKD come from the germline V gene. CDR3 length equals 13 residues. V was clipped by 6 bases and J by 5 bases, with 11 bases between them. CDR3 coding DNA: TGTGCCATCAGCGAACGGGGGGATCAGCCCCAGCATTTT. Its translation: CAISERGDQPQHF.

The V and J genes are TRBV21-1 and TRBJ1-1; the D call TRBD1 from the table was never checked on the DNA. TRBV21-1 constitutes a pseudogene. This CDR3 is 16 amino acids long. CDR3 protein: CASSKWTGELNTEAFF. The DNA for the CDR3 is TGTGCCAGCAGCAAATGGACAGGGGAATTGAACACTGAAGCTTTCTTT.

The J gene is TRBJ2-7, the V gene TRBV7-9, with no clear D. The V end was cut by 6 bases, the J end by 3 bases, with 12 bases between. Germline CDR1 SEHNR, CDR2 FQNEAQ (reference sequence). CDR3 size: 13 residues. CDR3 DNA sequence: TGTGCCAGCAGTCCCCCCACATACTACGAGCAGTACTTC. Translated: CASSPPTYYEQYF.

The chain uses TRBV7-8 and TRBJ2-1; TRBD2 matches 14 bases. The CDR3 extends over 16 amino acids. In germline, CDR1 is SGHVS, CDR2 FQNEAQ. After removal of 3 bases from V and 4 bases from J, the junction contained 2 bases not matched to a gene. CDR3 residues: CASSLTSGRAYNEQFF. The CDR3 DNA reads as TGTGCCAGCAGCTTGACTAGCGGGAGGGCATACAATGAGCAGTTCTTC.

The chain links TRBV7-3 to TRBJ1-1; D not certain. The CDR3 is 16 amino acids. Trimming shortened V by 4 bases and J by 4 bases, and 19 bases separated the two germline ends. Germline V lookup: CDR1 SGHTA, CDR2 FQGTGA. CDR3 nucleotides: TGTGCCAGCAGCTCCCAACCGGCTCAGGCGGGCACTGAAGCTTTCTTT. Translating it yields CASSSQPAQAGTEAFF.

J is TRBJ2-7 and V is TRBV19, with a tentative D call TRBD2 (6 bases). The V and J ends lost 3 bases and 2 bases respectively, with 11 bases between them. CDR3 length equals 14 residues. CDR1 and CDR2 (germline): LNHDA, SQIVND (reference sequence). CDR3 sequence (DNA): TGTGCCAGTAGTATTACTAGCCGTCCCTACGAGCAGTACTTC. It translates to CASSITSRPYEQYF.

This sequence joins TRBV27 and TRBJ2-7; TRBD2 aligns across 8 bases. This CDR3 is 15 amino acids long. In germline, CDR1 is MNHEY, CDR2 SMNVEV (reference sequence). V lost 6 bases and J lost 3; bases outside the gene matches: 10. The CDR3 nucleotides read TGTGCCAGCAGCGAGGCCGGGACTAGAATCTACGAGCAGTACTTC. It translates to CASSEAGTRIYEQYF.

The chain is built from TRBV10-3 and TRBJ1-2, with 9 bases identical to TRBD1. Germline-derived CDR1 and CDR2 are ENHRY and SYGVKD. The CDR3 contains 14 residues. J lost 6 bases, V lost 4 bases, and 6 bases had no gene match. The CDR3 region is CAISATRDRDGYTF. For the CDR3, the DNA is TGTGCCATCAGTGCCACCCGGGACAGGGATGGCTACACCTTC.

This chain connects TRBV5-4 to TRBJ2-1; TRBD2 might be the D (7 bases). This CDR3 is 14 amino acids long. CDR1 SGHNT and CDR2 YYREEE come from the germline V gene (reference sequence). Trimming took 4 bases from V and 3 from J, leaving 11 bases between them. CDR3: CASSRGGVYNEQFF. DNA of the CDR3: TGTGCCAGCAGCAGGGGGGGGGTCTACAATGAGCAGTTCTTC.

The DNA for the CDR3 is TGTGCCAGCAGCCCGGATCCGACAGATACGCAGTATTTT. This translates into CASSPDPTDTQYF. The J gene is TRBJ2-3, the V gene TRBV5-5; D uncertain. The germline V and J ends were trimmed by 4 bases and 3 bases, with 9 bases remaining between them. Germline V lookup: CDR1 SGHKS, CDR2 YYEKEE (reference sequence). This CDR3 is built from 13 residues.

The V gene is TRBV27, the J gene TRBJ1-2; the D gene is possibly TRBD1 (5 bases). This CDR3 has 16 amino acids. Deletions cut 3 bases from V and 4 bases from J, with 18 bases between. Germline assignment: CDR1 MNHEY and CDR2 SMNVEV (reference sequence). The CDR3 DNA follows: TGTGCCAGCAGTTTTAGAAGGGCAGGGACTATCTATGGCTACACCTTC. It is translated as CASSFRRAGTIYGYTF.

The chain combines TRBV7-8 with TRBJ2-5; D could derive from TRBD1 or TRBD2 (5 bases each). CDR1 is SGHVS and CDR2 is FQNEAQ in the germline V gene. The V and J ends lost 6 bases and 4 bases respectively, with 18 bases between them. This CDR3 region has 15 residues. The CDR3 region is CASRWGRPSGETQYF. Here the CDR3 DNA reads TGTGCCAGCAGGTGGGGGAGACCCTCAGGAGAGACCCAGTACTTC.

V usage is TRBV2 and J usage is TRBJ2-2; possibly TRBD2 for D (5 bases). The CDR3 has 14 amino acids. Germline CDR1 SNHLY, CDR2 FYNNEI. Trimming took 2 bases from V and 5 from J, leaving 9 bases between them. The CDR3 region is CASSEFGGTGELFF. The CDR3 DNA follows: TGTGCCAGCAGTGAATTTGGAGGAACCGGGGAGCTGTTTTTT.

The V call is TRBV7-2, the J call TRBJ2-3, with TRBD2 matching 9 bases. Germline V gene sequence: CDR1 SGHTA, CDR2 FQGNSA. V lost 1 base and J lost 0; bases outside the gene matches: 5. The CDR3 loop spans 17 amino acids. CDR3 sequence reads: CASSLVAGGWSTDTQYF. The CDR3 DNA reads TGTGCCAGCAGCTTAGTTGCGGGAGGGTGGAGCACAGATACGCAGTATTTT. The full variable domain, completed using reference TRBV7-2 and TRBJ2-3, is GAGVSQSPSNKVTEKGKDVELRCDPISGHTALYWYRQSLGQGLEFLIYFQGNSAPDKSGLPSDRFSAERTGGSVSTLTIQRTQQEDSAVYLCASSLVAGGWSTDTQYFGPGTRLTVL.

The chain couples TRBV6-6 to TRBJ1-4; 7 bases agree with TRBD1. The germline V gene has CDR1 MNHNY and CDR2 SVGAGI (reference sequence). The J segment lost 1 base and the V segment lost 6 bases, leaving 2 bases of the junction unmatched. There are 14 residues in the CDR3. CDR3 bases: TGTGCCAGCAGCCGACAGGGAACTAATGAAAAACTGTTTTTT. It codes for CASSRQGTNEKLFF.

The chain uses TRBV5-1 and TRBJ2-1; 11 bases agree with TRBD2. The CDR3 loop spans 12 amino acids. Germline loops: CDR1 SGHRS, CDR2 YFSETQ. J gave up 13 bases and V 0 bases, and 0 bases lay outside the gene matches. CDR3 in amino acids: CASSLGLAGQFF. CDR3 coding DNA: TGCGCCAGCAGCTTGGGACTAGCGGGACAGTTCTTC.

The chain carries TRBV4-1 and TRBJ2-7; D call uncertain. The ends were cut back, 0 bases at V and 3 bases at J, with 15 bases in the middle. The germline gives CDR1 MGHRA, CDR2 YSYEKL. The length of the CDR3 is 16 residues. This CDR3 is CASSQEMSSTGYEQYF. CDR3 sequence (DNA): TGCGCCAGCAGCCAAGAAATGTCAAGTACCGGCTACGAGCAGTACTTC.

The chain has TRBV12-1 and TRBJ2-2; the table gives TRBD2 as D, unverified against the DNA. TRBV12-1 is described as a pseudogene. The CDR3 is 18 amino acids. This chain's CDR3 is CASSPLRLAGGSTGELFF. In DNA, the CDR3 is TGTGCCAGCAGCCCCCTGAGACTAGCGGGAGGTAGCACCGGGGAGCTGTTTTTT.

V and J are TRBV7-9 and TRBJ1-2; D remains ambiguous. V shed 5 bases and J shed 0 bases, with 19 bases lying between them. CDR1 SEHNR and CDR2 FQNEAQ come from the germline V gene (reference sequence). This CDR3 is built from 17 residues. The CDR3 sequence: CASSPLRRERANYGYTF. CDR3 DNA: TGTGCCAGCAGCCCCCTCCGTCGGGAGCGAGCTAACTATGGCTACACCTTC.

The genes are TRBV13 and TRBJ2-1; 8 bases map to TRBD1. Germline CDR1 and CDR2: PRHDT and FYEKMQ (reference sequence). J gave up 9 bases and V 5 bases, and 9 bases lay outside the gene matches. CDR3 length: 14 amino acids. CDR3 bases: TGTGCCAGCAGCCAGGGACAGGAGGTTGGTGAGCAGTTCTTC. Translation: CASSQGQEVGEQFF.

The gene calls are TRBV6-1 and TRBJ1-2, with D uncertain. This CDR3 has 13 residues. Trimming cost V 1 base and J 8 bases, with 11 bases left between them. Germline V gives CDR1 MNHNS, CDR2 SASEGT. The CDR3 region has the DNA TGTGCCAGCAGTGAAGTAGGAGCGCTGGGCTACACCTTC. Its translation: CASSEVGALGYTF.

This chain uses TRBV4-3 with TRBJ1-2, with D possibly matching TRBD1 (5 bases). This CDR3 has 13 amino acids. Germline CDR1 LGHNA, CDR2 YSLEER. V was clipped by 0 bases and J by 13 bases, with 15 bases between them. The CDR3 loop is CASSQDKGPHRTF. The CDR3 bases are TGCGCCAGCAGCCAAGATAAGGGGCCGCACCGCACCTTC.

V and J are TRBV7-2 and TRBJ1-3; D not resolved. CDR3 length: 15 amino acids. Germline V gives CDR1 SGHTA, CDR2 FQGNSA. The germline V and J ends were trimmed by 1 base and 1 base, with 8 bases remaining between them. This chain's CDR3 is CASSLVSGSGNTIYF. The CDR3 nucleotides are TGTGCCAGCAGCTTAGTGTCGGGTTCTGGAAACACCATATATTTT.

The chain employs TRBV7-3 and TRBJ2-6; the D is unclear. The V end was cut by 3 bases, the J end by 0 bases, with 6 bases between. Germline V gene lookup returns CDR1 SGHTA and CDR2 FQGTGA. CDR3 length: 15 residues. The CDR3 here is CASSFLSSGANVLTF. In nucleotides, the CDR3 is TGTGCCAGCAGCTTTTTAAGCTCTGGGGCCAACGTCCTGACTTTC.

This chain links TRBV11-3 with TRBJ2-2; unclear D gene. The length of the CDR3 is 14 residues. V lost 4 bases and J 6 bases, leaving 12 bases between the germline ends. Germline values: CDR1 SGHNT, CDR2 YENEEA. CDR3: CASSWTEKPGELFF. The CDR3 DNA sequence: TGTGCCAGCAGCTGGACGGAAAAGCCCGGGGAGCTGTTTTTT.

The V call is TRBV5-1, the J call TRBJ2-5, with TRBD2 matching over 9 bases. In germline, CDR1 is SGHRS, CDR2 YFSETQ. Trimming took 4 bases from V and 5 from J; bases not matched to a gene: 6. The CDR3 runs to 14 residues. CDR3 residues: CASSLSGSYETQYF. The CDR3 nucleotides read TGCGCCAGCAGCCTTAGCGGGAGTTATGAGACCCAGTACTTC.